The 2 T cell receptor beta chains in this list originate from one sample, sequenced in a study of T-cell reconstitution after alpha-beta-depleted transplantation in children. A TCRbeta library incorporating unique molecular identifiers was prepared. TCRdb processed the PCR reads anew with MiXCR; each CDR3 protein has one entry. The sample lists under 250,000 distinct CDR3 sequences, around 7% occurring once. The source material was PBMCs, sampled before TCRalphabeta/CD19-depleted stem cell transplant. These receptors all stem from a boy aged 2 to 10 with acute lymphoblastic leukemia, due to receive a stem cell transplant.

This clonotype was observed many times. The chain uses TRBV28 and TRBJ2-3; 9 nucleotides align to TRBD2. The CDR3 runs to 16 residues. The germline gives CDR1 MDHEN, CDR2 SYDVKM. J was trimmed by 3 bases and V by 5 bases; bases with no gene match: 9. The CDR3 protein is CASSPSGRGGTDTQYF. DNA for the CDR3: TGTGCCAGCAGTCCCTCTGGGCGGGGGGGGACAGATACGCAGTATTTT.

This clonotype was counted a single time. V and J are TRBV13 and TRBJ2-5; 8 bases map to TRBD2. J lost 4 bases, V lost 2 bases, and 15 bases had no gene match. Germline CDR1 PRHDT, CDR2 FYEKMQ (reference sequence). The CDR3 is made up of 18 amino acids. The CDR3 region has the DNA TGTGCCAGCAGCTTATCCGTCCCGAGCGGGAGCCCTGGAGAGACCCAGTACTTC. This codes for CASSLSVPSGSPGETQYF. Based on the CDR3 plus reference TRBV13 and TRBJ2-5, the full variable domain is AAGVIQSPRHLIKEKRETATLKCYPIPRHDTVYWYQQGPGQDPQFLISFYEKMQSDKGSIPDRFSAQQFSDYHSELNMSSLELGDSALYFCASSLSVPSGSPGETQYFGPGTRLLVL.